Listed here is a single TCR beta chain. Its antigen is unknown. Clones were sequenced by immunoSEQ multiplex PCR, and TCRdb holds only the in-frame ones, with some missing. The sample lists 5,700 or so clones, roughly 74% seen once, with approximately 12% in the top ten. The CDR3 extends over 17 amino acids. Losses at the gene ends were 5 bases for V and 3 bases for J; bases not matched to a gene: 7. Germline CDR1 and CDR2: LNHDA and SQIVND (reference sequence). This sample was included in a study of chemoradiotherapy in HPV16-positive cancers. Regarding the study as a whole: Better recurrence-free survival went with HPV-responsive T-cell expansion in HPV16-positive patients.

The origin of this receptor is a human donor with HPV-associated anogenital cancer. V is TRBV19 and J is TRBJ2-2; 12 bases are shared with TRBD1. The specimen was tumor tissue, collected from a patient who underwent chemoradiotherapy. The CDR3 DNA is TGTGCCAGTAGTCTACCGGGACAGGGGGCATACACCGGGGAGCTGTTTTTT. This codes for CASSLPGQGAYTGELFF.